The entry below gives a single T cell receptor (beta chain) sequence along with its context. No antigen is known for it. This specimen belongs to a study of regulatory T cells in long-lasting Graves disease. Study overall: In persistent Graves' disease, antithyroid drugs had been taken for over 5 years and TSH receptor antibodies stayed positive.

Time point meaning: persistent/refractory GD, antithyroid drugs over 5 years with positive TRAb. Construction of the TCR library relied on RNA isolated from PBMCs. CDR1 is SGHNT, CDR2 YENEEA, per germline. The CDR3 is made up of 19 amino acids. V lost 5 bases, J lost 5 bases, and 17 bases stayed unmatched. Overall study findings and caveats: Favored usage of TRBV28, TRBJ1-2 and TRBJ2-5 was recorded in persistent disease. With approximately 2,800 shared public clonotypes, persistent patients exceeded new patients, who shared about a thousand.

Construction of the TCR beta libraries employed iRepertoire HTBI primers in conjunction with Arm-PCR of CDR3 regions. In the study's own analysis: Throughout the samples, researchers identified 55 to 65 TRBV and around 15 TRBJ segments. TCRdb used MiXCR to reprocess the multiplex PCR reads, holding one entry per CDR3 protein. It is TCRdb's table, rather than the study itself, that gives the V and J calls and clone size. The data show about 340,000 distinct CDR3 sequences, about 20% seen once. The specimen comprised peripheral blood mononuclear cells (PBMCs), sampled when the disease was refractory, from a patient treated with antithyroid drugs. The V gene is TRBV11-3, the J gene TRBJ1-5; TRBD1 matches at 11 bases. This clonotype was sampled from a female donor with Graves disease. CDR3 residues: CASSDRDRGYRIFDQPQHF. CDR3 in DNA: TGTGCCAGCAGCGACCGGGACAGGGGGTACAGGATTTTCGATCAGCCCCAGCATTTT.